The 24 T cell receptor beta chains reported below all come from one sample, sequenced in a study of cytomegalovirus exposure and HLA in healthy donors. This PCR relied on a set of 60 Vbeta primers and 13 Jbeta primers. This table comes from immunoSEQ multiplex PCR, and its TCRdb copy is limited to in-frame clones, with some not included. The sample has more than 95,000 clones; approximately 76% are singletons. Source material: PBMCs. The receptor source for this set is a man over 45 in good health and CMV-seropositive.

This chain uses TRBV4-3 with TRBJ2-7, with 11 bases that match TRBD1. This CDR3 region has 16 residues. CDR1 is LGHNA, CDR2 YSLEER, per germline. The junction had 4 bases not matched to a gene; V was cut back by 0 bases and J by 3 bases. The CDR3 DNA reads as TGCGCCAGCAGCCAAGAATTAGGGACAGGGGGCTACGAGCAGTACTTC. Its protein is CASSQELGTGGYEQYF.

This chain links TRBV18 with TRBJ1-5; D might be TRBD1 (5 bases). Deletions cut 2 bases from V and 1 base from J, with 9 bases between. From germline, CDR1 is KGHSH and CDR2 LQKENI. There are 15 residues in the CDR3. CDR3 in DNA: TGTGCCAGCTCACCAGGGGGGATAAGCAATCAGCCCCAGCATTTT. Residues: CASSPGGISNQPQHF.

This clone was counted once. The J gene is TRBJ2-7, the V gene TRBV5-5, with no clear D. This CDR3 is built from 13 residues. CDR1 and CDR2 from the germline V gene are SGHKS and YYEKEE (reference sequence). The V and J ends lost 4 bases and 2 bases respectively, with 10 bases between them. The CDR3 loop reads CASSPYGAYEQYF. The CDR3 bases are TGTGCCAGCAGCCCATACGGAGCCTACGAGCAGTACTTC.

This clone was seen once. The chain combines TRBV5-4 with TRBJ1-2; a weak D match, TRBD1 (6 bases). The length of the CDR3 is 14 residues. V lost 4 bases and J lost 3, with 13 bases in between. Germline V CDR1 and CDR2: SGHNT, YYREEE (reference sequence). The CDR3 spells CASSPMDSYYGYTF. CDR3 DNA: TGTGCCAGCAGCCCCATGGACAGTTACTATGGCTACACCTTC.

The rearrangement links TRBV2 to TRBJ2-1; TRBD2 is a possible D gene (6 bases). The germline V gene has CDR1 SNHLY and CDR2 FYNNEI. V lost 11 bases and J 10 bases, leaving 12 bases between the germline ends. This CDR3 is built from 10 residues. The chain's CDR3 is CAGGLTEQFF. Here the CDR3 DNA reads TGTGCCGGGGGACTTACGGAGCAGTTCTTC.

This clone was counted between two and nine times. Additional DNA sequences in this sample encode the identical CDR3. This chain joins TRBV5-4 and TRBJ1-4; the match to TRBD1 covers 7 bases. Germline CDR1 SGHNT, CDR2 YYREEE (reference sequence). The V gene end was trimmed by 0 bases and the J gene end by 7 bases; junction bases not matched to a gene: 9. The CDR3 covers 16 residues. Written as DNA, the CDR3 is TGTGCCAGCAGCTTGGATCTGCGACAGGGACCTGAAAAACTGTTTTTT. It is translated as CASSLDLRQGPEKLFF. Looking up the rest from reference TRBV5-4 and TRBJ1-4 gives the full variable domain: ETGVTQSPTHLIKTRGQQVTLRCSSQSGHNTVSWYQQALGQGPQFIFQYYREEENGRGNFPPRFSGLQFPNYSSELNVNALELDDSALYLCASSLDLRQGPEKLFFGSGTQLSVL.

This clone has a single count. The chain links TRBV28 to TRBJ1-2; D ambiguous. Per germline, CDR1 MDHEN and CDR2 SYDVKM. The germline V and J ends were trimmed by 4 bases and 7 bases, with 13 bases remaining between them. This CDR3 is built from 13 residues. The CDR3, as DNA: TGTGCCAGCAGTTCGGACCCGCGGGGTGGCTACACCTTC. It specifies CASSSDPRGGYTF.

Worth noting for this clone: Different DNA sequences within this sample yield the same CDR3. CDR3 loop: CASSPLGLAGNTGELFF. In DNA form, the CDR3 reads TGCGCCAGCAGCCCGCTGGGACTAGCGGGGAACACCGGGGAGCTGTTTTTT. The chain uses TRBV4-1 and TRBJ2-2; TRBD2 matches 12 bases. Germline V CDR1 and CDR2: MGHRA, YSYEKL. The CDR3 is 17 amino acids. J was trimmed by 1 base and V by 4 bases; bases with no gene match: 4.

The rearrangement uses TRBV2 and TRBJ1-1; weak D call: TRBD1 (5 bases). Trimming pared 0 bases from V and 7 bases from J, leaving 9 bases between. The CDR3 is 13 residues long. Germline V gene lookup returns CDR1 SNHLY and CDR2 FYNNEI. CDR3 DNA: TGTGCCAGCAGTGAAGCGGGGGGGAGTGAAGCTTTCTTT. Translation: CASSEAGGSEAFF.

This clone was picked up one time. The junction departs from the called germline gene at one end, perhaps through a read error. The V and J genes are TRBV7-9 and TRBJ2-7, with 8 nucleotides matching TRBD2. Germline V gene lookup returns CDR1 SEHNR and CDR2 FQNEAQ (reference sequence). This CDR3 is 16 amino acids long. The CDR3: CSSSPALGRGAYEQYF. DNA for the CDR3: TGTTCCAGCAGCCCCGCCCTGGGGCGGGGGGCCTACGAGCAGTACTTC.

This clone turned up a few times. DNA of the CDR3: TGTGCCAGCAGAAACCGAGAGCGAGATGGCTACACCTTC. Its translation: CASRNRERDGYTF. V gene TRBV6-5 combines with J gene TRBJ1-2; D unresolved. The CDR3 extends over 13 amino acids. Trimming cost V 6 bases and J 6 bases, with 14 bases left between them. Looked up from germline, CDR1 is MNHEY and CDR2 is SVGAGI.

With regard to this clone: The same CDR3 also results from other DNA sequences found in this sample. The V and J genes are TRBV27 and TRBJ1-6, with D tentatively TRBD1 (5 bases). CDR3 length: 15 amino acids. The germline CDR1 and CDR2 sequences are MNHEY and SMNVEV (reference sequence). V lost 4 bases and J lost 7, with 14 bases in between. The CDR3 DNA sequence: TGTGCCAGCAGTTCCCGACAGTCCGCGAATTCACCCCTCCACTTT. This sequence encodes CASSSRQSANSPLHF.

The rearrangement uses TRBV27 and TRBJ2-1; possibly TRBD2 for D (6 bases). Germline CDR1 is MNHEY and CDR2 is SMNVEV (reference sequence). This CDR3 comprises 16 residues. Trimming pared 1 base from V and 0 bases from J, leaving 10 bases between. CDR3 amino acids: CASSLFSGNSYNEQFF. CDR3 nucleotides: TGTGCCAGCAGTTTATTTAGCGGAAACTCCTACAATGAGCAGTTCTTC.

This sequence joins TRBV5-1 and TRBJ1-1; D gene unclear. The CDR3 totals 13 residues. Germline CDR1 reads SGHRS; CDR2 reads YFSETQ. V lost 0 bases to trimming and J lost 3 bases, with 6 bases between them. As DNA, the CDR3 is TGCGCCAGCAGCTTGGTCAGGTACACTGAAGCTTTCTTT. The encoded protein is CASSLVRYTEAFF.

The CDR3 bases are TGTGCCAGCAGTTTTTCCCTCGGGGGGGCTTACGAGCAGTACTTC. Encoded protein: CASSFSLGGAYEQYF. This chain connects TRBV27 to TRBJ2-7; 8 nucleotides line up with TRBD2. The CDR3 contains 15 residues. CDR1 is MNHEY and CDR2 is SMNVEV in the germline V gene (reference sequence). Trimming at V came to 3 bases and at J to 4 bases, leaving 8 bases not matched to a gene.

The chain combines TRBV5-1 with TRBJ2-4, with 10 bases that match TRBD1. V trimming: 0 bases; J trimming: 8 bases; junction bases outside the gene matches: 5. CDR3 length: 15 residues. Germline V gene sequence: CDR1 SGHRS, CDR2 YFSETQ. DNA for the CDR3: TGCGCCAGCAGCTTGGCCCCGGGACAGGGGTACATTCAGTACTTC. It codes for CASSLAPGQGYIQYF.

The chain couples TRBV5-1 to TRBJ2-1; 10 bases are shared with TRBD2. The V gene's germline CDR1 is SGHRS and CDR2 YFSETQ. This CDR3 comprises 16 residues. V lost 4 bases to trimming and J lost 5 bases; unmatched junction nucleotides: 9. CDR3 sequence: CASSPNAGLAHNEQFF. The CDR3 bases are TGCGCCAGCAGCCCAAACGCGGGACTAGCGCACAATGAGCAGTTCTTC. The full variable domain, completed using reference TRBV5-1 and TRBJ2-1, is KAGVTQTPRYLIKTRGQQVTLSCSPISGHRSVSWYQQTPGQGLQFLFEYFSETQRNKGNFPGRFSGRQFSNSRSEMNVSTLELGDSALYLCASSPNAGLAHNEQFFGPGTRLTVL.

The chain joins TRBV10-3 to TRBJ2-7; TRBD2 matches at 13 bases. There are 15 residues in the CDR3. Looked up from germline, CDR1 is ENHRY and CDR2 is SYGVKD. V trimming: 2 bases; J trimming: 5 bases; junction bases outside the gene matches: 3. DNA for the CDR3: TGTGCCATCAGTGAGACTAGCGGGGGGGTCCACGAGCAGTACTTC. It encodes CAISETSGGVHEQYF.

This chain joins TRBV10-2 and TRBJ2-1, with a weak D call TRBD2 (5 bases). The germline CDR1 and CDR2 sequences are WSHSY and SAAADI. Between the trimmed V and J ends, which lost 2 bases and 5 bases, there was a span of 7 bases. This CDR3 is built from 13 residues. The CDR3 DNA reads as TGCGCCAGCAGTGAGGTCGGGAACAATGAGCAGTTCTTC. It codes for CASSEVGNNEQFF.

The genes are TRBV14 and TRBJ2-3, with TRBD1 identical over 7 bases. Germline lookup yields CDR1 SGHDN and CDR2 FVKESK. V dropped 4 bases and J dropped 4; count of bases not matched to a gene: 5. This CDR3 is 14 amino acids long. As DNA, the CDR3 is TGTGCCAGCAGCCCTTTTCAGGGGGCAGATACGCAGTATTTT. Amino acid sequence: CASSPFQGADTQYF. Variable domain in full (rest from reference TRBV14 and TRBJ2-3): EAGVTQFPSHSVIEKGQTVTLRCDPISGHDNLYWYRRVMGKEIKFLLHFVKESKQDESGMPNNRFLAERTGGTYSTLKVQPAELEDSGVYFCASSPFQGADTQYFGPGTRLTVL.

This chain links TRBV6-1 with TRBJ1-5; D not certain. With 4 bases removed from V and 4 bases from J, the gap between germline ends came to 11 bases. CDR1 and CDR2 from the germline V gene are MNHNS and SASEGT. The CDR3 sequence is 14 residues long. Written as DNA, the CDR3 is TGTGCCAGCAGTGGCCTTATGAGGAATCAGCCCCAGCATTTT. Its protein is CASSGLMRNQPQHF.

V gene TRBV10-2 combines with J gene TRBJ1-1; D is unresolved. Germline assignment: CDR1 WSHSY and CDR2 SAAADI. The CDR3 length is 15 residues. V was cut by 0 bases and J by 5 bases, with 13 bases left in between. The CDR3 nucleotides are TGCGCCAGCAGTGAGTCCGGGAAGAAGATGACTGAAGCTTTCTTT. This sequence encodes CASSESGKKMTEAFF.

The chain combines TRBV5-1 with TRBJ1-2; D remains unclear. The length of the CDR3 is 16 residues. CDR1 and CDR2 (germline): SGHRS, YFSETQ. V gave up 0 bases and J gave up 4 bases, with 16 bases separating them. CDR3 nucleotides: TGCGCCAGCAGCTTGGGGGTGGGTTCGGGTGCCTATGGCTACACCTTC. Its translation is CASSLGVGSGAYGYTF.

CDR3 region: CASSAAAGLNTEAFF. The DNA of the CDR3 is TGTGCCAGCAGCGCCGCGGCAGGGTTGAACACTGAAGCTTTCTTT. This chain joins TRBV9 and TRBJ1-1; D is possibly TRBD1 (5 bases). Germline V gives CDR1 SGDLS, CDR2 YYNGEE. Trimming removed 3 bases from V and 0 bases from J, with 12 bases in between. CDR3 length equals 15 residues.